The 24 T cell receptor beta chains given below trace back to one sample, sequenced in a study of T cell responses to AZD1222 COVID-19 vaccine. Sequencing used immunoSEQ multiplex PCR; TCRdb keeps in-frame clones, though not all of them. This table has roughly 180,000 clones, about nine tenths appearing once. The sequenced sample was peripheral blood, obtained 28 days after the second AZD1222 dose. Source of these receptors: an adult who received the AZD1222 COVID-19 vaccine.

CDR3 DNA: TGTGCCAGCAGCCTCGGCTATACAAGCTACAATGAGCAGTTCTTC. Translation: CASSLGYTSYNEQFF. The chain uses TRBV7-9 and TRBJ2-1; no clear D gene. CDR1 is SEHNR, CDR2 FQNEAQ, per germline (reference sequence). The CDR3 spans 15 residues. V lost 5 bases and J 3 bases, leaving 14 bases between the germline ends.

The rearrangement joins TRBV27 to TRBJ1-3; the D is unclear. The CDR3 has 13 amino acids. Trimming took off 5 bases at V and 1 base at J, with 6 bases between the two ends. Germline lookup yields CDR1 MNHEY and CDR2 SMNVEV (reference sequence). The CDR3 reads CASSRVSGNTIYF. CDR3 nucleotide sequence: TGTGCCAGCAGTAGAGTGTCTGGAAACACCATATATTTT.

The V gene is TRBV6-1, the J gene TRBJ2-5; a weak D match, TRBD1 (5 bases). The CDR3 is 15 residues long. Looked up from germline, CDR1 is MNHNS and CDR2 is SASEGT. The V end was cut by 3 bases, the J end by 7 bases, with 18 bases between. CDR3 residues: CASSDRQTKRPTQYF. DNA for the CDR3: TGTGCCAGCAGTGACCGACAGACGAAACGGCCGACCCAGTACTTC.

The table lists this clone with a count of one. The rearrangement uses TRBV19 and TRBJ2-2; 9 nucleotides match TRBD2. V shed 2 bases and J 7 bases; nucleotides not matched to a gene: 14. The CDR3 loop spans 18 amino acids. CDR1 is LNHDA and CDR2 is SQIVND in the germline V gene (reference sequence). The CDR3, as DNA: TGTGCCAGTAGTATAAGCGTACTGGCGGGAGGGTGGATCGGGGAGCTGTTTTTT. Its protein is CASSISVLAGGWIGELFF.

The CDR3 DNA follows: TGTGCCAGCGCGCCAACCCCCGGGACTACGCAGTATTTT. It translates to CASAPTPGTTQYF. This sequence joins TRBV6-4 and TRBJ2-3, with D perhaps assigned TRBD1 or TRBD2 (5 bases each). CDR3 length equals 13 residues. The V and J ends lost 8 bases and 8 bases respectively, with 17 bases between them. CDR1 and CDR2 from the germline V gene are MRHNA and SNTAGT.

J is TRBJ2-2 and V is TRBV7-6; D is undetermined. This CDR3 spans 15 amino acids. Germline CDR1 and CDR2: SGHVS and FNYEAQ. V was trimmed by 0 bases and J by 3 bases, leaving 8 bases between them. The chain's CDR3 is CASSLALQHTGELFF. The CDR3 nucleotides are TGTGCCAGCAGCTTAGCGCTACAGCACACCGGGGAGCTGTTTTTT.

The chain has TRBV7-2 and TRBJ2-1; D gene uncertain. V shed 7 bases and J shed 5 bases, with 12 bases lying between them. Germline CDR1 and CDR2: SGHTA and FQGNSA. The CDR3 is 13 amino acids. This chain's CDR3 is CASKTRADNEQFF. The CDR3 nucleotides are TGTGCCAGCAAAACCCGGGCTGACAATGAGCAGTTCTTC.

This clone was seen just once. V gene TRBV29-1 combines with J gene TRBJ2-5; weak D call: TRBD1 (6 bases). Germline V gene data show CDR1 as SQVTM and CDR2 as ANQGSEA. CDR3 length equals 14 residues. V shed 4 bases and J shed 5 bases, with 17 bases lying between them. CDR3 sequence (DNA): TGCAGCGTTGCAGTAGGGGGTGGGTCTGAGACCCAGTACTTC. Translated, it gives CSVAVGGGSETQYF.

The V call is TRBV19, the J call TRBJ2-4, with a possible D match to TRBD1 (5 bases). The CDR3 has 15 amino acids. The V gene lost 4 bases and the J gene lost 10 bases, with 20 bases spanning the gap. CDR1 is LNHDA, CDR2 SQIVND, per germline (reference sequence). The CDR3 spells CASSTQLRGQRIQYF. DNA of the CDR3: TGTGCCAGTAGTACCCAACTAAGGGGTCAACGGATTCAGTACTTC. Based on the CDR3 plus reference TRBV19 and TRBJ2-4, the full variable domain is DGGITQSPKYLFRKEGQNVTLSCEQNLNHDAMYWYRQDPGQGLRLIYYSQIVNDFQKGDIAEGYSVSREKKESFPLTVTSAQKNPTAFYLCASSTQLRGQRIQYFGAGTRLSVL.

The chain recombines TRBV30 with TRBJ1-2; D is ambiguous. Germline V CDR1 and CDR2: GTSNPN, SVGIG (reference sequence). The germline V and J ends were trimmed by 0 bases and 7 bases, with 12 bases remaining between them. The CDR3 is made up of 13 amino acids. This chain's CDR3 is CAWSVVHGPGYTF. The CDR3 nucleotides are TGTGCCTGGAGTGTAGTTCATGGTCCTGGCTACACCTTC.

The CDR3, as DNA: TGTGCCAGCAGTCAAAACAGGGTAAGGGGCGGCAATCAGCCCCAGCATTTT. Encoded protein: CASSQNRVRGGNQPQHF. V and J are TRBV7-2 and TRBJ1-5, with D tentatively TRBD1 (6 bases). The CDR3 consists of 17 residues. Trimming removed 6 bases at V and 2 bases at J, with 20 bases between. Germline V lookup: CDR1 SGHTA, CDR2 FQGNSA.

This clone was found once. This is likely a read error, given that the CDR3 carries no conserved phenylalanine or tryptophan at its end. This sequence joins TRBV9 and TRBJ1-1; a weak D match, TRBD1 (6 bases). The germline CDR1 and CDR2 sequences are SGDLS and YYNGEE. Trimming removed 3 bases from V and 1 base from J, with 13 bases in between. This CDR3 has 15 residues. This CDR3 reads CASSEGTTSNTEAFL. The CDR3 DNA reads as TGTGCCAGCAGCGAGGGGACAACCTCGAACACTGAAGCTTTCCTT.

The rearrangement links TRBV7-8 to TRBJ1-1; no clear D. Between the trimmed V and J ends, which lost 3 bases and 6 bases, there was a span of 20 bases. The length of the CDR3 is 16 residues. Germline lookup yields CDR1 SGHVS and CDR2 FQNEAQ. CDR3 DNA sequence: TGTGCCAGCAGCTTGCCCGGCAGTCTTAGGGAAGCTGAAGCTTTCTTT. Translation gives CASSLPGSLREAEAFF.

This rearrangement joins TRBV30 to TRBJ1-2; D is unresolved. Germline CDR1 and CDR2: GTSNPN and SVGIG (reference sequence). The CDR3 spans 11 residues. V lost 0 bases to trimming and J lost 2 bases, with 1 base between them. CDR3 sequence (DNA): TGTGCCTGGAGTGTAAACTATGGCTACACCTTC. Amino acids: CAWSVNYGYTF. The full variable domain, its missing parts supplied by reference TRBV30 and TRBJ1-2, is SQTIHQWPATLVQPVGSPLSLECTVEGTSNPNLYWYRQAAGRGLQLLFYSVGIGQISSEVPQNLSASRPQDRQFILSSKKLLLSDSGFYLCAWSVNYGYTFGSGTRLTVV.

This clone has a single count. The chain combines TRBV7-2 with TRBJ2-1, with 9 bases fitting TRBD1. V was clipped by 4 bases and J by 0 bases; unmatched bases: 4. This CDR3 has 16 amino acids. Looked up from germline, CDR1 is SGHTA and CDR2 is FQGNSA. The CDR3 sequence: CASSSRGQGSYNEQFF. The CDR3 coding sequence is TGTGCCAGCAGCTCTAGGGGACAGGGCTCCTACAATGAGCAGTTCTTC.

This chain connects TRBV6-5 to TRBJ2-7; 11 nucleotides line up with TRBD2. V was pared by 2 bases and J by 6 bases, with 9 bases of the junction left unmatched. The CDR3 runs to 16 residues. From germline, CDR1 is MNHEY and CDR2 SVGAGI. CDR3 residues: CASSYTSRLAGGEQYF. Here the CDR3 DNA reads TGTGCCAGCAGTTACACTTCTCGGCTAGCGGGAGGCGAGCAGTACTTC.

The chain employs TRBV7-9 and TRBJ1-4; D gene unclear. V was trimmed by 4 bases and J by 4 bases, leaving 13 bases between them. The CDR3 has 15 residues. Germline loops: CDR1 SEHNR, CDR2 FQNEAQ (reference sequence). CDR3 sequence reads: CASSSRLAGNEKLFF. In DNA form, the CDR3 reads TGTGCCAGCAGCTCCCGACTAGCGGGTAATGAAAAACTGTTTTTT.

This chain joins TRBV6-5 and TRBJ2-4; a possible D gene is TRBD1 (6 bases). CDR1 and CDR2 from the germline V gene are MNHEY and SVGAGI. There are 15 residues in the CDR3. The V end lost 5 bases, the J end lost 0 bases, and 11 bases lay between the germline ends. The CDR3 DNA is TGTGCCAGCAGTCGGACAGCTCTAGCCAAAAACATTCAGTACTTC. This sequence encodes CASSRTALAKNIQYF.

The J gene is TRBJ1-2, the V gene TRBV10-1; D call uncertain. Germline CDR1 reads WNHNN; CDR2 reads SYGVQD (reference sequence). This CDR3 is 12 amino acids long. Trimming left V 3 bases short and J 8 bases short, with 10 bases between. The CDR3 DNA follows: TGCGCCAGCAGTGACGGAGGTGGCGGCTACACCTTC. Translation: CASSDGGGGYTF.

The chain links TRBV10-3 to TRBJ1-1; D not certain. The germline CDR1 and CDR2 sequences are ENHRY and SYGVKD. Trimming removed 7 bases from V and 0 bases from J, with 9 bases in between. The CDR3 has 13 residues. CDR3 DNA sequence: TGTGCCATCACAAACCAGTTGAACACTGAAGCTTTCTTT. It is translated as CAITNQLNTEAFF.

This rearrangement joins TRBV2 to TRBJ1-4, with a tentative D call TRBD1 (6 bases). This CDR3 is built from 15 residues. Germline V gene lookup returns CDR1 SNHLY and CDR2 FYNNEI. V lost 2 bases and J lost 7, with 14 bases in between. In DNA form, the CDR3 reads TGTGCCAGCAGTGAACAGGGGATAAAGTTTGAAAAACTGTTTTTT. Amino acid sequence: CASSEQGIKFEKLFF.

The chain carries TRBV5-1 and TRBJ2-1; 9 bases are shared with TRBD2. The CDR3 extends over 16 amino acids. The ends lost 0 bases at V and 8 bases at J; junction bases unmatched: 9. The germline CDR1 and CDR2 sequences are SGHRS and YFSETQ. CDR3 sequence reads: CASSLVPGGGGDEQFF. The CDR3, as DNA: TGCGCCAGCAGCTTGGTGCCCGGCGGGGGGGGCGATGAGCAGTTCTTC.

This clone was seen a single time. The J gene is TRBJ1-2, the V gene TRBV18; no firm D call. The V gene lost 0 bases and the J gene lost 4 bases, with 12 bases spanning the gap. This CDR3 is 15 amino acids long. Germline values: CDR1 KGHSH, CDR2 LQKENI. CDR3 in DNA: TGTGCCAGCTCACCACCTAACGGCCTCCTCTATGGCTACACCTTC. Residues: CASSPPNGLLYGYTF.

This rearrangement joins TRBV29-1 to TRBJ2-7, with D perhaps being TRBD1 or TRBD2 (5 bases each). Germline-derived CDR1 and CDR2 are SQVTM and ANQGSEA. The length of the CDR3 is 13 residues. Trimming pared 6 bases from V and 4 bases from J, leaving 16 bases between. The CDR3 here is CSVHFRGSYEQYF. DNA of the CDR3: TGCAGCGTCCACTTCCGGGGCTCGTACGAGCAGTACTTC.